A single sample gave rise to the 25 T cell receptor beta chains below, sequenced in a study of technical replicates of blood from a handful of donors. Profiling relied on immunoSEQ multiplex PCR, and the TCRdb table lists in-frame clones only, not all of them. The sample consists of more than 45,000 clones, 91% of them appearing once. The specimen was PBMCs. These receptors came from a human donor in good health. Some clones in this sample may be carry-over from other donors' samples.

V usage is TRBV5-1 and J usage is TRBJ2-1, with 8 bases matching TRBD1. The CDR3 is 13 residues long. V was clipped by 0 bases and J by 7 bases; unmatched bases: 0. CDR1 is SGHRS and CDR2 is YFSETQ in the germline V gene. CDR3 bases: TGCGCCAGCAGCTTGGACAGGGGGAATGAGCAGTTCTTC. This sequence encodes CASSLDRGNEQFF.

This clone has just one count. CDR3 protein: CASFKRWGLEEEETQYF. The DNA of the CDR3 is TGTGCCAGCTTCAAAAGGTGGGGACTAGAGGAGGAAGAGACCCAGTACTTC. The chain links TRBV28 to TRBJ2-5; 8 nucleotides line up with TRBD2. J was trimmed by 3 bases and V by 8 bases; bases with no gene match: 17. This CDR3 comprises 17 residues. CDR1 and CDR2 from the germline V gene are MDHEN and SYDVKM.

The rearrangement uses TRBV23-1 and TRBJ2-5, with 7 bases matching TRBD1. TRBV23-1 is assigned to the ORF class and has an uncertain function. The CDR3 is 17 amino acids. V shed 6 bases, J shed 5 bases, and the junction held 18 bases outside the gene matches. CDR3 in DNA: TGCGCCAGCAGCCGTACGGACAGGAACCCCCTCAGGGAGACCCAGTACTTC. It yields the protein CASSRTDRNPLRETQYF.

V gene TRBV4-1 combines with J gene TRBJ2-3; unclear D gene. V was pared by 0 bases and J by 5 bases, with 9 bases between. CDR1 and CDR2 (germline): MGHRA, YSYEKL. This CDR3 spans 14 amino acids. CDR3 bases: TGCGCCAGCAGCCAAGAAAGCGTAGGAGATACGCAGTATTTT. Translated: CASSQESVGDTQYF.

The rearrangement links TRBV7-3 to TRBJ2-1; 10 bases agree with TRBD2. The germline CDR1 and CDR2 sequences are SGHTA and FQGTGA. With V trimmed by 3 bases and J by 9 bases, 5 bases remained unmatched. The CDR3 has 14 amino acids. This chain's CDR3 is CASSLASGSSEQFF. Written as DNA, the CDR3 is TGTGCCAGCAGCTTGGCTAGCGGGAGTAGTGAGCAGTTCTTC.

This clone is categorized as medium-sized (0.01 to 0.1%). The chain couples TRBV6-4 to TRBJ2-1; 8 bases agree with TRBD1. The CDR3 extends over 15 amino acids. In germline, CDR1 is MRHNA, CDR2 SNTAGT. Losses at the gene ends were 5 bases for V and 0 bases for J; bases not matched to a gene: 3. CDR3 sequence reads: CASSLQGDSYNEQFF. The DNA for the CDR3 is TGTGCCAGCAGTTTACAGGGGGACTCCTACAATGAGCAGTTCTTC.

This clone has just one count. This chain links TRBV29-1 with TRBJ2-3; weak D call: TRBD2 (7 bases). This CDR3 is built from 14 residues. V was clipped by 7 bases and J by 1 base, with 15 bases between them. The germline V gene has CDR1 SQVTM and CDR2 ANQGSEA. CDR3 sequence (DNA): TGCAGCGCGCTGGAAGGGGGGGGCACAGATACGCAGTATTTT. Translating gives CSALEGGGTDTQYF.

This sequence joins TRBV7-2 and TRBJ2-7, with 9 bases aligning to TRBD2. The CDR3 has 14 residues. V was clipped by 5 bases and J by 2 bases; unmatched bases: 4. CDR1 is SGHTA, CDR2 FQGNSA, per germline. The CDR3, as DNA: TGTGCCAGCAGCCTCCTAGCGGGGACCTACGAGCAGTACTTC. Translation: CASSLLAGTYEQYF.

The chain employs TRBV4-3 and TRBJ2-3; possibly TRBD2 for D (5 bases). Germline-derived CDR1 and CDR2 are LGHNA and YSLEER. Trimming cost V 3 bases and J 0 bases, with 13 bases left between them. The CDR3 runs 16 residues. CDR3 nucleotides: TGCGCCAGCAGCCAGAACCTAGGACTTAGCACAGATACGCAGTATTTT. It codes for CASSQNLGLSTDTQYF.

On this clone: The same CDR3 is also encoded by other DNA sequences in this sample. The rearrangement joins TRBV7-9 to TRBJ2-7; 9 nucleotides agree with TRBD2. Germline trimming cut 3 bases from V and 2 bases from J; bases unmatched to any gene: 5. The CDR3 contains 15 residues. Germline values: CDR1 SEHNR, CDR2 FQNEAQ (reference sequence). The DNA of the CDR3 is TGTGCCAGCAGCTTGGCTAGCGGGGCCACCTACGAGCAGTACTTC. This codes for CASSLASGATYEQYF.

The chain links TRBV27 to TRBJ2-1; possible D gene TRBD2, 6 bases. CDR1 and CDR2 (germline): MNHEY, SMNVEV (reference sequence). The V and J ends lost 5 bases and 0 bases respectively, with 11 bases between them. The CDR3 is 15 residues long. The CDR3, as DNA: TGTGCCAGCAGTCCAGGACTACCCTCCTACAATGAGCAGTTCTTC. Its protein is CASSPGLPSYNEQFF.

The V gene is TRBV9, the J gene TRBJ1-1, with no clear D. The V gene's germline CDR1 is SGDLS and CDR2 YYNGEE. CDR3 length equals 12 residues. Deletions cut 3 bases from V and 4 bases from J, with 7 bases between. The CDR3 here is CASSAGSTEAFF. As DNA, the CDR3 is TGTGCCAGCAGCGCGGGGTCCACTGAAGCTTTCTTT.

This chain links TRBV12-5 with TRBJ1-3; no clear D. V lost 2 bases, J lost 0 bases, and 11 bases lay in between. Germline CDR1 reads LGHNT; CDR2 reads FRNRAP. CDR3 length: 16 residues. CDR3: CASGLWRASSGNTIYF. CDR3 DNA: TGTGCTAGTGGTTTGTGGCGGGCGAGCTCTGGAAACACCATATATTTT.

The chain carries TRBV10-3 and TRBJ2-7, with 7 bases identical to TRBD1. V shed 7 bases, J shed 3 bases, and the junction held 12 bases outside the gene matches. Germline lookup yields CDR1 ENHRY and CDR2 SYGVKD. The length of the CDR3 is 15 residues. The CDR3 DNA follows: TGTGCCATCACTGACGGGACAGTTAACAACTACGAGCAGTACTTC. This translates into CAITDGTVNNYEQYF.

The chain recombines TRBV7-2 with TRBJ2-5, with 10 bases identical to TRBD1. CDR3 size: 14 residues. Trimming took 3 bases from V and 2 from J; bases not matched to a gene: 0. Germline loops: CDR1 SGHTA, CDR2 FQGNSA. The CDR3 coding sequence is TGTGCCAGCAGCTTGGACAGGGGGCAAGAGACCCAGTACTTC. This translates into CASSLDRGQETQYF.

The chain combines TRBV6-5 with TRBJ1-2, with no clear D. CDR1 and CDR2 (germline): MNHEY, SVGAGI. V shed 5 bases and J shed 7 bases, with 11 bases lying between them. CDR3 size: 12 residues. The CDR3 reads CASSADSTGYTF. In nucleotides, the CDR3 is TGTGCCAGCAGTGCGGATTCTACTGGCTACACCTTC.

CDR3 DNA: TGCGCCAGCAGCCAAGGGCGGTCCTTCCCCACTGAAGCTTTCTTT. It translates to CASSQGRSFPTEAFF. The chain is built from TRBV4-3 and TRBJ1-1; D not resolved. V was pared by 1 base and J by 4 bases, with 13 bases between. This CDR3 has 15 residues. Germline CDR1 reads LGHNA; CDR2 reads YSLEER.

The sample holds a few counts of this clone. The chain joins TRBV2 to TRBJ1-4, with D maybe TRBD1 (6 bases). In germline, CDR1 is SNHLY, CDR2 FYNNEI. Trimming cost V 6 bases and J 1 base, with 6 bases left between them. The CDR3 runs to 13 residues. CDR3 sequence (DNA): TGTGCCAGCAGCAGGGGAACTAATGAAAAACTGTTTTTT. Translated: CASSRGTNEKLFF.

This clone occurred a few times. The chain couples TRBV7-9 to TRBJ2-6; D may be TRBD2 (5 bases). V was clipped by 3 bases and J by 0 bases, with 9 bases between them. The V gene's germline CDR1 is SEHNR and CDR2 FQNEAQ (reference sequence). The CDR3 covers 16 residues. CDR3 DNA: TGTGCCAGCAGCTTCCCGGGAAGCTCTGGGGCCAACGTCCTGACTTTC. Residues: CASSFPGSSGANVLTF.

This CDR3 is CASSYDTSGSPYEQYF. The DNA for the CDR3 is TGTGCCAGCAGTTACGATACCAGCGGGAGTCCCTACGAGCAGTACTTC. This chain joins TRBV6-5 and TRBJ2-7, with 8 positions matching TRBD2. This CDR3 spans 16 amino acids. Germline trimming cut 2 bases from V and 2 bases from J; bases unmatched to any gene: 8. Germline-derived CDR1 and CDR2 are MNHEY and SVGAGI.

The V call is TRBV6-1, the J call TRBJ2-7, with 12 bases aligning to TRBD1. This CDR3 is built from 15 residues. V shed 8 bases and J 7 bases; nucleotides not matched to a gene: 12. Germline values: CDR1 MNHNS, CDR2 SASEGT. The CDR3 spells CASRGGTGGLWEQYF. CDR3 coding DNA: TGTGCCAGCCGGGGGGGGACAGGGGGCCTTTGGGAGCAGTACTTC.

V usage is TRBV7-6 and J usage is TRBJ2-7; the match to TRBD1 covers 10 bases. V shed 1 base and J 1 base; nucleotides not matched to a gene: 7. There are 17 residues in the CDR3. Germline loops: CDR1 SGHVS, CDR2 FNYEAQ. This CDR3 reads CASSLGRTGGRSYEQYF. The CDR3 DNA follows: TGTGCCAGCAGCTTAGGGAGGACAGGGGGAAGGTCCTACGAGCAGTACTTC. Supplemented by reference TRBV7-6 and TRBJ2-7, the full variable domain reads GAGVSQSPRYKVTKRGQDVALRCDPISGHVSLYWYRQALGQGPEFLTYFNYEAQQDKSGLPNDRFSAERPEGSISTLTIQRTEQRDSAMYRCASSLGRTGGRSYEQYFGPGTRLTVT.

With regard to this clone: Other DNA sequences of this sample code for an identical CDR3. V usage is TRBV6-4 and J usage is TRBJ2-3; D perhaps matches TRBD2 (6 bases). This CDR3 comprises 15 residues. V was shortened by 3 bases and J by 0 bases, with 10 bases between the two germline ends. Germline CDR1 reads MRHNA; CDR2 reads SNTAGT. The CDR3 sequence: CASSESAGSTDTQYF. CDR3 DNA: TGTGCCAGCAGTGAGTCAGCGGGTAGCACAGATACGCAGTATTTT.

The chain joins TRBV10-2 to TRBJ2-7; 9 bases agree with TRBD2. CDR1 and CDR2 from the germline V gene are WSHSY and SAAADI. The CDR3 loop spans 13 amino acids. J gave up 5 bases and V 6 bases, and 5 bases lay outside the gene matches. The chain's CDR3 is CASSVAGVDEQYF. The CDR3 nucleotides read TGCGCCAGCAGCGTAGCGGGAGTAGACGAGCAGTACTTC.

This clone was recorded only once. The rearrangement uses TRBV11-3 and TRBJ2-5; the match to TRBD1 covers 7 bases. Looked up from germline, CDR1 is SGHNT and CDR2 is YENEEA. The CDR3 spans 14 residues. V lost 5 bases to trimming and J lost 1 base; unmatched junction nucleotides: 4. The CDR3 DNA follows: TGTGCCAGCAGCCCTCACAGGGGCCAAGAGACCCAGTACTTC. It codes for CASSPHRGQETQYF.